These 10 T cell receptor beta chains were sequenced from one sample in a study of blood T cells in healthy people across ages. A sample-barcoded 5' primer and a J-beta primer mix were used in a second PCR of roughly 7 to 11 cycles. A single record per CDR3 protein comes from TCRdb applying MiXCR to the 5' RACE reads. The sample has approximately 670,000 distinct CDR3 sequences, roughly two fifths seen once. The sample comprised blood. The receptors come from a man older than 75 in good health.

Only a few counts were recorded for this clonotype. The V and J genes are TRBV28 and TRBJ1-4; perhaps TRBD1 as D (5 bases). V was trimmed by 8 bases and J by 10 bases, leaving 17 bases between them. Germline-derived CDR1 and CDR2 are MDHEN and SYDVKM. The CDR3 has 13 residues. Written as DNA, the CDR3 is TGTGCCAGCCGTGGGGCAGTGAGTGGAAAACTGTTTTTT. This gives the protein CASRGAVSGKLFF.

This chain links TRBV18 with TRBJ2-1, with 9 positions matching TRBD2. The germline gives CDR1 KGHSH, CDR2 LQKENI. V was pared by 2 bases and J by 3 bases, with 2 bases of the junction left unmatched. The CDR3 is 15 residues long. Written as DNA, the CDR3 is TGTGCCAGCTCACCAAGCGGGGGGCTCTACAATGAGCAGTTCTTC. The encoded protein is CASSPSGGLYNEQFF.

The genes are TRBV20-1 and TRBJ1-6; D possibly corresponds to TRBD1 (6 bases). This CDR3 spans 14 amino acids. Germline CDR1 reads DFQATT; CDR2 reads SNEGSKA (reference sequence). Trimming left V 5 bases short and J 9 bases short, with 17 bases between. The DNA for the CDR3 is TGCAGTGCTGGAGGGACATTGGGGTCTTCACCCCTCCACTTT. It specifies CSAGGTLGSSPLHF.

Details on this clonotype: This may come from a read error, since a much larger clone is one base off. The chain carries TRBV7-8 and TRBJ2-7; no definite D call. This CDR3 has 13 amino acids. Trimming left V 4 bases short and J 2 bases short, with 9 bases between. Germline CDR1 SGHVS, CDR2 FQNEAQ. CDR3 DNA: TGTGCCAGCAGCTCAGAACGTGCCTACGAGCAGTACTTC. Protein product: CASSSERAYEQYF. The full variable domain, rest sourced from reference TRBV7-8 and TRBJ2-7, is GAGVSQSPRYKVAKRGQDVALRCDPISGHVSLFWYQQALGQGPEFLTYFQNEAQLDKSGLPSDRFFAERPEGSVSTLKIQRTQQEDSAVYLCASSSERAYEQYFGPGTRLTVT.

This clonotype has ten or more counts. The rearrangement joins TRBV3-1 to TRBJ1-6; D is unresolved. The CDR3 is 16 amino acids. Trimming stripped 4 bases from V and 4 bases from J, with 14 bases between. The germline V gene has CDR1 LGHDT and CDR2 YNNKEL (reference sequence). CDR3 sequence (DNA): TGTGCCAGCAGCCTCGATATTCGGATTTATAATTCACCCCTCCACTTT. Translated: CASSLDIRIYNSPLHF.

This clonotype was seen at least ten times. J is TRBJ2-5 and V is TRBV7-2, with TRBD2 matching over 7 bases. With 5 bases clipped from V and 6 bases from J, the junction kept 12 bases outside the gene matches. In germline, CDR1 is SGHTA, CDR2 FQGNSA. The CDR3 sequence is 15 residues long. The CDR3 sequence: CASSRDRGGAKTQYF. The CDR3 DNA is TGTGCCAGCAGCAGGGACCGCGGGGGTGCGAAGACCCAGTACTTC.

The J gene is TRBJ2-3, the V gene TRBV11-3; D gene uncertain. The CDR3 covers 14 residues. Germline V CDR1 and CDR2: SGHNT, YENEEA. Trimming pared 5 bases from V and 2 bases from J, leaving 11 bases between. The DNA of the CDR3 is TGTGCCAGCAGCGTAGGCCCCTCCACAGATACGCAGTATTTT. It encodes CASSVGPSTDTQYF.

The rearrangement joins TRBV6-2 or TRBV6-3 to TRBJ2-7; D unresolved. This CDR3 has 13 amino acids. CDR1 and CDR2 from the germline V gene are MNHEY and SVGEGT. Deletions cut 5 bases from V and 3 bases from J, with 11 bases between. This CDR3 is CASSALSSYEQYF. The CDR3 nucleotides read TGTGCCAGCAGTGCCTTATCTAGCTACGAGCAGTACTTC.

This rearrangement joins TRBV7-6 to TRBJ2-1; 12 bases map to TRBD2. The CDR3 totals 15 residues. With V trimmed by 3 bases and J by 8 bases, 5 bases remained unmatched. The germline V gene has CDR1 SGHVS and CDR2 FNYEAQ. Here the CDR3 reads CASSFRTSGIDEQFF. CDR3 sequence (DNA): TGTGCCAGCAGCTTCAGGACTAGCGGGATCGATGAGCAGTTCTTC.

The table lists this clonotype with a few counts. The chain joins TRBV7-9 to TRBJ2-5; 9 nucleotides match TRBD1. This CDR3 comprises 14 residues. The ends lost 3 bases at V and 11 bases at J; junction bases unmatched: 10. CDR1 and CDR2 (germline): SEHNR, FQNEAQ (reference sequence). Here the CDR3 reads CASSFPGQGLEQYF. DNA for the CDR3: TGTGCCAGCAGCTTTCCGGGACAGGGTCTGGAGCAGTACTTC.